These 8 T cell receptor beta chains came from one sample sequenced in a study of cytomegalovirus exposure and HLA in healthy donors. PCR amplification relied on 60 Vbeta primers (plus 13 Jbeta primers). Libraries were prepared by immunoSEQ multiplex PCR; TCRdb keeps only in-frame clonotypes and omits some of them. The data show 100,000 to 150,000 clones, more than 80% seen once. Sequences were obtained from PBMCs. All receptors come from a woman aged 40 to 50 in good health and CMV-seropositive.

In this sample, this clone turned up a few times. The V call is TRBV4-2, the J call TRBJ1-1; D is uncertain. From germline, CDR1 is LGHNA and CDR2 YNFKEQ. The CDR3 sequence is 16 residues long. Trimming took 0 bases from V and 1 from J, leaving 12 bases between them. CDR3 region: CASSQELEGGNTEAFF. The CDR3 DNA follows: TGTGCCAGCAGCCAAGAGCTAGAGGGCGGGAACACTGAAGCTTTCTTT.

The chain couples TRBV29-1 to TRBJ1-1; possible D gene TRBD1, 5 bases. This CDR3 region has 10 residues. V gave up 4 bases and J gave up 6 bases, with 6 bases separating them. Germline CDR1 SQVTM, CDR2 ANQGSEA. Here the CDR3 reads CSVGGSEAFF. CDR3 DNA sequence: TGCAGCGTTGGGGGCTCTGAAGCTTTCTTT.

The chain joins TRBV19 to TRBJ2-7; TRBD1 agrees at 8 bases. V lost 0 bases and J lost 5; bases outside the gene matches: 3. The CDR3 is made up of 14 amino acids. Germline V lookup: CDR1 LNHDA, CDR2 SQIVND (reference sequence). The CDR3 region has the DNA TGTGCCAGTAGTATAGATCAGGGGGCGAACGAGCAGTACTTC. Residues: CASSIDQGANEQYF.

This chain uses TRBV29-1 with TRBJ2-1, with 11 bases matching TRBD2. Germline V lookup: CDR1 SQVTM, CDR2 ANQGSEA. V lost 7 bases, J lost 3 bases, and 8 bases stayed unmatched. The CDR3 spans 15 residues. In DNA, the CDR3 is TGCAGCGGCACACCCGGGACTAGCGGCTACAATGAGCAGTTCTTC. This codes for CSGTPGTSGYNEQFF.

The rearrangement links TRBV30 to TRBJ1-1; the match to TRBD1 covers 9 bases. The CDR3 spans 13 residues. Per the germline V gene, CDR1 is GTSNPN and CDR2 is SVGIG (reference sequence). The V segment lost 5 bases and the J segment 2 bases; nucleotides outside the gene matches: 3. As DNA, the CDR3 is TGTGCCTGGGGGACAGGGCAAAACACTGAAGCTTTCTTT. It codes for CAWGTGQNTEAFF.

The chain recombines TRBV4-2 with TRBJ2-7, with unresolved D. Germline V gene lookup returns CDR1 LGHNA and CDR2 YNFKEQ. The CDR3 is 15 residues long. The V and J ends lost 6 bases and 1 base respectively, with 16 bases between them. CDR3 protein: CASSLAPSPSYEQYF. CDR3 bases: TGTGCCAGCAGTCTTGCCCCTAGTCCTTCCTACGAGCAGTACTTC.

CDR3 DNA sequence: TGTGCCAGCAAACTATCTAGCGGGGGAACGGAAGAGCAGTACTTC. Translating it yields CASKLSSGGTEEQYF. The chain has TRBV6-1 and TRBJ2-5; TRBD2 aligns across 10 bases. V lost 7 bases and J lost 11; bases outside the gene matches: 16. The CDR3 length is 15 residues. Germline loops: CDR1 MNHNS, CDR2 SASEGT.

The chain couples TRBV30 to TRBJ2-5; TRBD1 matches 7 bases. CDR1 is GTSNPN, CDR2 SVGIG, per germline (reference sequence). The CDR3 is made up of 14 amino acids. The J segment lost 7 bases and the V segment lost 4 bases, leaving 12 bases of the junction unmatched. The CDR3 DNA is TGTGCCTGGACACTAATGACAGGGTTTGGGACCCAGTACTTC. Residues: CAWTLMTGFGTQYF.